This record concerns one T cell receptor beta chain sequence. No antigen is known for it. Antigen-specific CD4+ T cells expanded by the ViraFEST assay with viral peptide pools were then sequenced. Having been cultured for about 10 days, the cells underwent CD4+ T cell isolation. Two doses of BNT162b2 or mRNA-1273 vaccine were administered to participants. The source of the sample is a study of vaccination effects on CD4 cells after COVID-19. Generated by immunoSEQ multiplex PCR, the TCRdb table keeps only in-frame clones and is missing some. The sample contains about 15,000 clones, approximately 70% of which appear only once. There are 14 residues in the CDR3. V was shortened by 5 bases and J by 0 bases, with 8 bases between the two germline ends. Germline lookup yields CDR1 MNHNY and CDR2 SVGAGI (reference sequence).

This clonotype originated in a human donor who received a COVID-19 vaccine. The chain has TRBV6-6 and TRBJ1-5; TRBD1 is a possible D gene (5 bases). Sample: CD4+ T cells from PBMCs cultured with SARS-CoV-2 spike peptides, taken after COVID-19 vaccination. The CDR3 is CASSQGTSNQPQHF. The DNA for the CDR3 is TGTGCCAGCAGTCAGGGAACTAGCAATCAGCCCCAGCATTTT.